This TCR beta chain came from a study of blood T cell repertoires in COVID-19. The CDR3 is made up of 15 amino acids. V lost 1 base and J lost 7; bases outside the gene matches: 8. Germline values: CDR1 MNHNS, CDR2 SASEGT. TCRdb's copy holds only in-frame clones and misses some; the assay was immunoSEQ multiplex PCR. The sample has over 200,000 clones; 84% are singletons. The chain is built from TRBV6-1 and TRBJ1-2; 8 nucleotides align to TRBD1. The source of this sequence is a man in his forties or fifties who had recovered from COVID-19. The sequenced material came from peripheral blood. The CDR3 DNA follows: TGTGCCAGCAGTGAAGGTGCAGGGGGCGCGGGTGGCTACACCTTC. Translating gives CASSEGAGGAGGYTF.